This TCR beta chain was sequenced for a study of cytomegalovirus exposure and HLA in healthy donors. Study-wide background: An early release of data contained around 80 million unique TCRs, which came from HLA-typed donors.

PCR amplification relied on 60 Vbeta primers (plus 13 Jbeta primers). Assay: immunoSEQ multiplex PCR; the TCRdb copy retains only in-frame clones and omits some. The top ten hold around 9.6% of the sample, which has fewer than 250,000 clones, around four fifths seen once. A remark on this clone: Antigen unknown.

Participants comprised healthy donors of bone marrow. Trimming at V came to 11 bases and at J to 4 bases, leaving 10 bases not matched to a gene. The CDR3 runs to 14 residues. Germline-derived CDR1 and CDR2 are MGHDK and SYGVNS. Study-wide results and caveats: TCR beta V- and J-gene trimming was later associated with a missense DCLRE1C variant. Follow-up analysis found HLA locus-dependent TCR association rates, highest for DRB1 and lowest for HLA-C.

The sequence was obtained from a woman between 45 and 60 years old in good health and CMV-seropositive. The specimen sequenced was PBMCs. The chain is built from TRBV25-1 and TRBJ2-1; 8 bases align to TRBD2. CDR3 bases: TGTGCCGTCCGTGGGGGCGGGGGGTACAATGAGCAGTTCTTC. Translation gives CAVRGGGGYNEQFF. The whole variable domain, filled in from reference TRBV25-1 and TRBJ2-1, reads EADIYQTPRYLVIGTGKKITLECSQTMGHDKMYWYQQDPGMELHLIHYSYGVNSTEKGDLSSESTVSRIRTEHFPLTLESARPSHTSQYLCAVRGGGGYNEQFFGPGTRLTVL.